Below are 17 T cell receptor beta chains sequenced from a single sample in a study of shared clonotypes between healthy human individuals. Generated by immunoSEQ multiplex PCR, the TCRdb table keeps only in-frame clones and is missing some. Here the sample spans about 100,000 clones, about 67% being singletons. The specimen sequenced was memory CD8+ T cells sorted from blood. As for subset: CD45RO+ cells pooled with CCR7-negative TemRA cells. The receptors derive from a woman aged 25 to 39 in good health.

In its sample, this clone ranks as medium-sized. Within the sample, other DNA sequences also encode this same CDR3. The V gene is TRBV7-9, the J gene TRBJ1-2; the D is unclear. The V end lost 4 bases, the J end lost 0 bases, and 12 bases lay between the germline ends. Germline CDR1 SEHNR, CDR2 FQNEAQ (reference sequence). CDR3 length equals 15 residues. CDR3 DNA: TGTGCCAGCAGCTCCCGAGAGGCAGCTAACTATGGCTACACCTTC. This encodes CASSSREAANYGYTF. Complete variable domain (other parts from reference TRBV7-9 and TRBJ1-2): DTGVSQNPRHKITKRGQNVTFRCDPISEHNRLYWYRQTLGQGPEFLTYFQNEAQLEKSRLLSDRFSAERPKGSFSTLEIQRTEQGDSAMYLCASSSREAANYGYTFGSGTRLTVV.

This clone was detected a few times. The same CDR3 can be traced to other DNA sequences in this sample. The chain links TRBV6-5 to TRBJ2-3; tentative D call: TRBD2 (5 bases). Germline CDR1 is MNHEY and CDR2 is SVGAGI. CDR3 length: 15 amino acids. V was trimmed by 0 bases and J by 2 bases, leaving 9 bases between them. As DNA, the CDR3 is TGTGCCAGCAGTTACTCTGAGCGGCCCACAGATACGCAGTATTTT. This translates into CASSYSERPTDTQYF.

The chain has TRBV25-1 and TRBJ2-1; D gene ambiguous. V gave up 3 bases and J gave up 6 bases, with 6 bases separating them. CDR1 MGHDK and CDR2 SYGVNS come from the germline V gene. This CDR3 comprises 12 residues. The CDR3 nucleotides are TGTGCCAGCAGTGAGGGTGTCAATGAGCAGTTCTTC. It specifies CASSEGVNEQFF.

This clone has a handful of counts. V gene TRBV14 combines with J gene TRBJ1-1, with D hard to call. This CDR3 region has 15 residues. The V gene's germline CDR1 is SGHDN and CDR2 FVKESK. The V and J ends lost 1 base and 0 bases respectively, with 9 bases between them. CDR3 residues: CASSQGRGMNTEAFF. The CDR3 DNA reads as TGTGCCAGCAGCCAAGGACGTGGGATGAACACTGAAGCTTTCTTT.

Ten or more counts support this clone. In DNA form, the CDR3 reads TGTGCCAGCAGTTTATACACCGGGGAGCTGTTTTTT. Its translation is CASSLYTGELFF. This chain joins TRBV27 and TRBJ2-2; no clear D gene. V lost 1 base to trimming and J lost 3 bases, with 0 bases between them. This CDR3 is 12 amino acids long. Germline V gives CDR1 MNHEY, CDR2 SMNVEV (reference sequence).

V is TRBV6-5 and J is TRBJ1-5; possibly TRBD1 for D (6 bases). V lost 2 bases to trimming and J lost 9 bases, with 8 bases between them. The length of the CDR3 is 12 residues. Germline V gene sequence: CDR1 MNHEY, CDR2 SVGAGI. CDR3 DNA: TGTGCCAGCAGTTACCTAGGGGGGCCCCAGCATTTT. It yields the protein CASSYLGGPQHF.

V is TRBV7-8 and J is TRBJ2-1; 8 bases align to TRBD2. There are 15 residues in the CDR3. The germline gives CDR1 SGHVS, CDR2 FQNEAQ. The V and J ends lost 1 base and 6 bases, in that order; junction bases with no gene match: 5. CDR3 in DNA: TGTGCCAGCAGCTTAGTGGCGGGAGGCCTCAATGAGCAGTTCTTC. Translation: CASSLVAGGLNEQFF.

V and J are TRBV6-1 and TRBJ1-6; D not certain. The CDR3 covers 15 residues. Germline CDR1 is MNHNS and CDR2 is SASEGT. The ends were cut back, 4 bases at V and 5 bases at J, with 12 bases in the middle. The CDR3 region is CASSGRSSDNSPLHF. The CDR3 nucleotides read TGTGCCAGCAGTGGGCGGTCCTCGGATAATTCACCCCTCCACTTT.

This chain links TRBV27 with TRBJ1-6; D is unclear. Germline CDR1 reads MNHEY; CDR2 reads SMNVEV (reference sequence). The CDR3 totals 13 residues. V lost 3 bases to trimming and J lost 9 bases, with 9 bases between them. Written as DNA, the CDR3 is TGTGCCAGCAGTTTCTGGCGTGGTTCACCCCTCCACTTT. It specifies CASSFWRGSPLHF.

V and J are TRBV18 and TRBJ2-5; a possible D gene is TRBD2 (5 bases). V gave up 0 bases and J gave up 7 bases, with 9 bases separating them. The V gene's germline CDR1 is KGHSH and CDR2 LQKENI. The CDR3 length is 13 residues. CDR3 DNA sequence: TGTGCCAGCTCACCACCGGACTTTGGGACCCAGTACTTC. Amino acids: CASSPPDFGTQYF.

For the CDR3, the DNA is TGTGCCAGCAGCCCGGCCTTAACGGGTGAGCAGTTCTTC. It yields the protein CASSPALTGEQFF. The chain combines TRBV7-9 with TRBJ2-1, with D uncertain. The CDR3 loop spans 13 amino acids. V was cut by 5 bases and J by 9 bases, with 14 bases left in between. In germline, CDR1 is SEHNR, CDR2 FQNEAQ (reference sequence).

As regards this clone: This likely came from a read error, as a far larger clone is one base away. Additional DNA sequences in this sample encode the identical CDR3. The chain uses TRBV7-4 and TRBJ2-7, with TRBD2 matching 9 bases. Germline values: CDR1 SGHVT, CDR2 SQSDAQ. The CDR3 extends over 19 amino acids. Trimming at V came to 1 base and at J to 7 bases, leaving 20 bases not matched to a gene. The CDR3 nucleotides read TGTGCCAGCAGCTTAGATTTGTGGCTAGCGGGATCCCCCGCCGGAGAGCAGTACTTC. Its protein product is CASSLDLWLAGSPAGEQYF.

The chain uses TRBV2 and TRBJ1-3, with 7 bases matching TRBD1. With V trimmed by 7 bases and J by 3 bases, 12 bases remained unmatched. CDR1 and CDR2 (germline): SNHLY, FYNNEI. The CDR3 has 16 amino acids. The chain's CDR3 is CASTEDRAQIGNTIYF. The CDR3 coding sequence is TGTGCCAGCACAGAAGACAGGGCGCAGATTGGAAACACCATATATTTT. The whole variable domain, filled in from reference TRBV2 and TRBJ1-3, reads EPEVTQTPSHQVTQMGQEVILRCVPISNHLYFYWYRQILGQKVEFLVSFYNNEISEKSEIFDDQFSVERPDGSNFTLKIRSTKLEDSAMYFCASTEDRAQIGNTIYFGEGSWLTVV.

This clone has just a few counts. The chain carries TRBV5-6 and TRBJ1-1; a possible D gene is TRBD1 (5 bases). Trimming removed 4 bases from V and 1 base from J, with 11 bases in between. The CDR3 contains 14 residues. CDR1 is SGHDT and CDR2 is YYEEEE in the germline V gene. The CDR3 nucleotides read TGTGCCAGCAGCGCCTCGACAGAGAACACTGAAGCTTTCTTT. It codes for CASSASTENTEAFF.

This chain uses TRBV5-1 with TRBJ2-7; D is uncertain. The CDR3 has 13 amino acids. Deletions cut 0 bases from V and 3 bases from J, with 7 bases between. Germline CDR1 reads SGHRS; CDR2 reads YFSETQ. The CDR3 region is CASSLAGLYEQYF. CDR3 bases: TGCGCCAGCAGCTTGGCCGGCCTCTACGAGCAGTACTTC.

This clone was counted a few times. CDR3 in DNA: TGTGCCAGCAGCACACTTGGGCGGACAGGGACCCTCCGGTCTGCGGCTTTCTTT. It is translated as CASSTLGRTGTLRSAAFF. J is TRBJ1-1 and V is TRBV21-1; the table's TRBD1 call for D was not verified on the DNA. TRBV21-1 is an annotated pseudogene. This CDR3 spans 18 amino acids.

The rearrangement links TRBV19 to TRBJ2-1; D perhaps matches TRBD1 (5 bases). The germline CDR1 and CDR2 sequences are LNHDA and SQIVND (reference sequence). V was trimmed by 3 bases and J by 8 bases, leaving 8 bases between them. This CDR3 has 12 residues. The CDR3 region has the DNA TGTGCCAGTAGTATGGGGCTAGATGAGCAGTTCTTC. Amino acid sequence: CASSMGLDEQFF.